The clone carrying this TCR beta chain was counted between two and nine times. The antigen is not known. This sample is part of a study of spatial heterogeneity in lung cancer. Study-wide context: The average appearance count of each unique TCR and UMI combination in raw reads was more than nine. Findings and caveats of the study: Whereas they appeared in blood less at follow-up, ubiquitous expanded tumor TCRs appeared there more at resection.

The sample's time point: sample taken at primary tumor resection. The sequenced material consisted of unsorted whole RNA from tumor, nontumor lung or frozen PBMC. TCR cDNA molecules each carried a unique molecular identifier. One entry per CDR3 protein results from TCRdb running MiXCR on the 5' RACE reads. The data contain some 21,000 distinct CDR3 sequences, roughly 4.2% of them seen just once; the ten biggest clones take up over 7%. Trimming stripped 10 bases from V and 2 bases from J, with 8 bases between. Germline lookup yields CDR1 SEHNR and CDR2 FQNEAQ (reference sequence). This CDR3 contains 12 residues.

The V gene is TRBV7-9, the J gene TRBJ2-2; tentative D call: TRBD1 (5 bases). This clonotype was obtained from a male donor with early-stage non-small cell lung cancer. The specimen comprised PBMCs, sampled at surgery. CDR3 coding DNA: TGTGCCACGACAGATAACACCGGGGAGCTGTTTTTT. As protein: CATTDNTGELFF. Using reference TRBV7-9 and TRBJ2-2 for the parts outside the CDR3, the full variable domain is DTGVSQNPRHKITKRGQNVTFRCDPISEHNRLYWYRQTLGQGPEFLTYFQNEAQLEKSRLLSDRFSAERPKGSFSTLEIQRTEQGDSAMYLCATTDNTGELFFGEGSRLTVL.